These 7 T cell receptor beta chains were sequenced from one sample in a study of shared clonotypes between healthy human individuals. Sequenced by immunoSEQ multiplex PCR; TCRdb stores in-frame clones only, minus some. The sample records 550,000 to 750,000 clones, around 95% being singletons. Selected positively for CCR7 and CD45RO-negative, naive CD8 cells excluded terminally differentiated effector memory CD45RA+ cells. Sequenced material: naive CD8+ T cells sorted from blood. These receptors were obtained from a woman between 25 and 40 years old in good health.

J is TRBJ1-1 and V is TRBV27; 10 nucleotides agree with TRBD1. The germline gives CDR1 MNHEY, CDR2 SMNVEV (reference sequence). This CDR3 spans 16 amino acids. V lost 5 bases and J lost 0; bases outside the gene matches: 6. The CDR3 nucleotides are TGTGCCAGCAGTCTCTCGGGACAGGGGCTGAACACTGAAGCTTTCTTT. Residues: CASSLSGQGLNTEAFF.

This clone was picked up one time. The rearrangement joins TRBV19 to TRBJ2-2; D unresolved. V lost 2 bases and J 4 bases, leaving 5 bases between the germline ends. Germline values: CDR1 LNHDA, CDR2 SQIVND (reference sequence). The length of the CDR3 is 13 residues. The CDR3 coding sequence is TGTGCCAGTAGTATAACTACCACCGGGGAGCTGTTTTTT. Its translation: CASSITTTGELFF.

The CDR3 is CASIGTRQETQYF. DNA of the CDR3: TGTGCCAGCATTGGGACCAGACAAGAGACCCAGTACTTC. The rearrangement links TRBV2 to TRBJ2-5, with D perhaps assigned TRBD1 or TRBD2 (5 bases each). CDR1 and CDR2 from the germline V gene are SNHLY and FYNNEI. V lost 7 bases, J lost 2 bases, and 11 bases lay in between. CDR3 size: 13 residues.

The CDR3 nucleotides are TGTGCCAGCAGTTTATCTACTGACTACGAGCAGTACTTC. This encodes CASSLSTDYEQYF. The chain uses TRBV28 and TRBJ2-5; no clear D. The DNA end lines up better with TRBJ2-7; the J call may be wrong. This CDR3 spans 13 amino acids. Germline CDR1 and CDR2: MDHEN and SYDVKM.

This rearrangement joins TRBV28 to TRBJ2-6; TRBD2 agrees at 9 bases. The CDR3 is made up of 18 amino acids. Germline loops: CDR1 MDHEN, CDR2 SYDVKM. Losses at the gene ends were 5 bases for V and 4 bases for J; bases not matched to a gene: 12. The chain's CDR3 is CASSPRLAGFGGANVLTF. In DNA form, the CDR3 reads TGTGCCAGCAGTCCACGCCTAGCGGGATTTGGGGGGGCCAACGTCCTGACTTTC.

The chain joins TRBV7-3 to TRBJ1-1; tentatively, D is TRBD1 (5 bases). From germline, CDR1 is SGHTA and CDR2 FQGTGA. Trimming took 2 bases from V and 6 from J, leaving 16 bases between them. The CDR3 covers 15 residues. CDR3: CASSLDAGAGPEAFF. DNA of the CDR3: TGTGCCAGCAGCTTAGACGCGGGAGCGGGGCCTGAAGCTTTCTTT.

CDR3 in DNA: TGTGCCAGCAGCTTAAAAGTTCAGGGCGCAACTAATGAAAAACTGTTTTTT. Translating gives CASSLKVQGATNEKLFF. V gene TRBV7-6 combines with J gene TRBJ1-4; a possible D gene is TRBD1 (5 bases). The V gene lost 2 bases and the J gene lost 0 bases, with 13 bases spanning the gap. Per germline, CDR1 SGHVS and CDR2 FNYEAQ. The CDR3 covers 17 residues.